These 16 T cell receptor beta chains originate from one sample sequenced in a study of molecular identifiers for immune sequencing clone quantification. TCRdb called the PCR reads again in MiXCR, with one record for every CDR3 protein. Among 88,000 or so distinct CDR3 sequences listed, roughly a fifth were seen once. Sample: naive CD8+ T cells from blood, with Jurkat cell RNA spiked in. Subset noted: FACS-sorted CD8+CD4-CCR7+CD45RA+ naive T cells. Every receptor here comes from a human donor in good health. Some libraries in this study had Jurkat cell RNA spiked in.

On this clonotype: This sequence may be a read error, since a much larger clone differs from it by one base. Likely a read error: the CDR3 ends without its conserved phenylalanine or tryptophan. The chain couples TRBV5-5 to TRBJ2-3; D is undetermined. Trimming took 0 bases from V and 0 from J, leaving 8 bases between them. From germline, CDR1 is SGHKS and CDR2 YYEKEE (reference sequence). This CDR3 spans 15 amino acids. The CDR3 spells CASSLVEQSTDTQYS. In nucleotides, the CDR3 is TGTGCCAGCAGCTTGGTGGAGCAGAGCACAGATACGCAGTATTCT.

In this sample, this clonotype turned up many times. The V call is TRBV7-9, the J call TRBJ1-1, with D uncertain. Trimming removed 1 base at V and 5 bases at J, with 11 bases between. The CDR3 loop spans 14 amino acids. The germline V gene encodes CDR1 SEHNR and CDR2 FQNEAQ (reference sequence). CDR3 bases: TGTGCCAGCAGCTTAGAGGGCATGGTGACTGAAGCTTTCTTT. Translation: CASSLEGMVTEAFF.

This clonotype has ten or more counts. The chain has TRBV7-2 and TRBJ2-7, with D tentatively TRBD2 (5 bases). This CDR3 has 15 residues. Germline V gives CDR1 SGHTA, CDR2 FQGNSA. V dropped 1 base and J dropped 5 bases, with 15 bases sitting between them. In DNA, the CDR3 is TGTGCCAGCAGCTTAGATGGACTCCCTGGGAACGAGCAGTACTTC. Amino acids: CASSLDGLPGNEQYF.

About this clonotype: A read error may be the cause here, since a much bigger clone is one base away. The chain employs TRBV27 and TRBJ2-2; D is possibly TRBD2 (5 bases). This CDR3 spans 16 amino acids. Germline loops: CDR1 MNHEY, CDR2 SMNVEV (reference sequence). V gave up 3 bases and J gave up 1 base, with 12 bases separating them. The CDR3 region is CASSFSFGGNTGELFF. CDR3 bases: TGTGCCAGCAGTTTCTCATTTGGAGGGAACACCGGGGAGCTGTTTTTT.

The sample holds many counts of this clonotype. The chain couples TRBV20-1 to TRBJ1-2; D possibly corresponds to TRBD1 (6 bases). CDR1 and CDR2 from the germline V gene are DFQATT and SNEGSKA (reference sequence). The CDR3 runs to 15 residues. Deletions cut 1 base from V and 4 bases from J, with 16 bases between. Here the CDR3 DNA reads TGCAGTGCTAGAGGTCGTCAGGGGAGCGTCTATGGCTACACCTTC. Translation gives CSARGRQGSVYGYTF.

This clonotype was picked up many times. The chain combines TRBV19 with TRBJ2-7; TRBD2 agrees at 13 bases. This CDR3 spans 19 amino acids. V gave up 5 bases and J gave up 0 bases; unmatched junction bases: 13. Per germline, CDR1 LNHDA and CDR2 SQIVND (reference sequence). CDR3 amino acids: CASSQGLAGDIPYSYEQYF. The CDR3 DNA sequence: TGTGCCAGTAGTCAAGGACTAGCGGGAGACATCCCCTACTCCTACGAGCAGTACTTC.

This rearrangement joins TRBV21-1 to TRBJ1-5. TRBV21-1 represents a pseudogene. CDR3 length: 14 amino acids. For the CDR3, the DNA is TGTGCCAGCAGCAAGAAGGACGGCAATCAGCCCCAGCATTTT. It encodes CASSKKDGNQPQHF.

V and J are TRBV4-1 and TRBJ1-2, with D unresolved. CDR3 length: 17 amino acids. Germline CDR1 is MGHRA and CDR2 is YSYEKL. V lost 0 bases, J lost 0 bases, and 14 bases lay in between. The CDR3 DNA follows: TGCGCCAGCAGCCAAGATATCTCGGGATTTACTAACTATGGCTACACCTTC. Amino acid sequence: CASSQDISGFTNYGYTF.

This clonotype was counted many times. The CDR3 loop reads CASRDRDSMRETQYF. The CDR3 DNA follows: TGTGCCAGCAGGGATCGAGACAGTATGAGGGAGACCCAGTACTTC. This chain links TRBV6-1 with TRBJ2-5, with D possibly TRBD1 on 5 matching bases. Trimming removed 6 bases at V and 5 bases at J, with 19 bases between. This CDR3 comprises 15 residues. Germline assignment: CDR1 MNHNS and CDR2 SASEGT.

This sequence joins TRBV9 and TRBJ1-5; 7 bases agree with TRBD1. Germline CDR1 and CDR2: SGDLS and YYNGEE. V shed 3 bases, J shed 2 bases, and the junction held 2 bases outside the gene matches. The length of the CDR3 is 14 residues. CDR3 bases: TGTGCCAGCAGCGGACAGGGTGGCAATCAGCCCCAGCATTTT. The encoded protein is CASSGQGGNQPQHF. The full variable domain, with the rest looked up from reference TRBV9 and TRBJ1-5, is DSGVTQTPKHLITATGQRVTLRCSPRSGDLSVYWYQQSLDQGLQFLIQYYNGEERAKGNILERFSAQQFPDLHSELNLSSLELGDSALYFCASSGQGGNQPQHFGDGTRLSIL.

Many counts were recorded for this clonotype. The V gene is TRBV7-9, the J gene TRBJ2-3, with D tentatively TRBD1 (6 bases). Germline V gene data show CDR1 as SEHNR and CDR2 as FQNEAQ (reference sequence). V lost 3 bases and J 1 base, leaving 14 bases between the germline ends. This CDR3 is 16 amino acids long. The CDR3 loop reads CASSFRDKGGTDTQYF. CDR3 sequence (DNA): TGTGCCAGCAGCTTCCGGGACAAAGGCGGCACAGATACGCAGTATTTT.

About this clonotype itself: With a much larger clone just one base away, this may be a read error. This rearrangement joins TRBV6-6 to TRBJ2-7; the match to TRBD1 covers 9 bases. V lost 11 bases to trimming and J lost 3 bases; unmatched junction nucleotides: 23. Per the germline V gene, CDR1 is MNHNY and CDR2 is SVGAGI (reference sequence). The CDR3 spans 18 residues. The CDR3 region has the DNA TGTGCCGGCACATCAATATGGGCCCCCGGGACAGGGAGCTACGAGCAGTACTTC. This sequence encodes CAGTSIWAPGTGSYEQYF.

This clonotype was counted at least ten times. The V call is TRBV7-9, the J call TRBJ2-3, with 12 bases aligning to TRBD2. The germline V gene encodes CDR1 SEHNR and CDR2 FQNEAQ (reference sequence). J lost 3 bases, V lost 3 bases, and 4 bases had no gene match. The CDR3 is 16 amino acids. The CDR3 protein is CASSFTTSGGTDTQYF. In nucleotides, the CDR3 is TGTGCCAGCAGCTTCACGACTAGCGGGGGTACAGATACGCAGTATTTT.

This CDR3 is CASEQGADQPQHF. The CDR3 bases are TGTGCCAGCGAACAGGGGGCGGATCAGCCCCAGCATTTT. This chain connects TRBV27 to TRBJ1-5, with TRBD1 matching over 9 bases. CDR1 MNHEY and CDR2 SMNVEV come from the germline V gene (reference sequence). V shed 8 bases and J 5 bases; nucleotides not matched to a gene: 4. The CDR3 covers 13 residues.

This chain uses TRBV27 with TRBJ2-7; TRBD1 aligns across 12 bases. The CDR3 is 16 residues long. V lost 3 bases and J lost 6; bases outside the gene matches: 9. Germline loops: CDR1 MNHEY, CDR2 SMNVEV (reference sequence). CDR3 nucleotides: TGTGCCAGCAGTTTTAGGGCCGGGACAGGGGGCCGCGAGCAGTACTTC. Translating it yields CASSFRAGTGGREQYF.

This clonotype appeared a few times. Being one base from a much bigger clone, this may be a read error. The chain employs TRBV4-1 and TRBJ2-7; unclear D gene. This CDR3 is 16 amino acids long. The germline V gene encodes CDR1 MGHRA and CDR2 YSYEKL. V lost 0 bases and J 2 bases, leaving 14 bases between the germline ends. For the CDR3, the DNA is TGCGCCAGCAGCCAAGATTGGACGAGGTATCCCTACGAGCAGTACTTC. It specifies CASSQDWTRYPYEQYF.